The source of this T cell receptor (beta chain) is a study of blood T cells in healthy people across ages. Study-wide points: Expanded clonotype shifts may have been confounded, as the donors had an unknown CMV status. Per million T cells, TCR beta diversity dropped roughly linearly as age increased.

Trimming took 0 bases from V and 5 from J, leaving 11 bases between them. This CDR3 is built from 14 residues. Per the germline V gene, CDR1 is MGHRA and CDR2 is YSYEKL. Researchers isolated at least 7 million PBMCs per sample. The sample holds many counts of this clonotype. Its specificity is not known. Alongside a J-beta primer mix, a sample-barcoded 5' primer served in a second PCR lasting about 7 to 12 cycles. TCRdb called the 5' RACE reads again in MiXCR, with one record for every CDR3 protein. The profile shows fewer than 1.5 million distinct CDR3 sequences, roughly 40% of them singletons. The V call is TRBV4-1, the J call TRBJ2-7, with D maybe TRBD1 (6 bases). The specimen sequenced was blood. This TCR came from a young woman in good health. This chain's CDR3 is CASSQENRVNEQYF. As DNA, the CDR3 is TGCGCCAGCAGCCAAGAGAACAGGGTCAACGAGCAGTACTTC.